This T cell receptor (beta chain) was captured in a study of T cell responses to AZD1222 COVID-19 vaccine. A note on this clone: Its antigen is not identified.

CDR1 and CDR2 (germline): KGHDR, SFDVKD. The V gene lost 9 bases and the J gene lost 3 bases, with 8 bases spanning the gap. There are 11 residues in the CDR3. This table comes from immunoSEQ multiplex PCR, and its TCRdb copy is limited to in-frame clones, with some not included. The sample carries 95,000 to 150,000 clones, 85% to 90% recorded once. Findings and limits, study-wide: The repertoires were collected only after the peak T cell response.

Sequences were derived from peripheral blood, sampled on day 0 of AZD1222 vaccination. The V gene is TRBV24-1, the J gene TRBJ2-7; D gene unclear. The source of this sequence is an adult in good health. CDR3: CATSRSYEQYF. CDR3 nucleotides: TGTGCCACCTCGAGAAGCTACGAGCAGTACTTC.